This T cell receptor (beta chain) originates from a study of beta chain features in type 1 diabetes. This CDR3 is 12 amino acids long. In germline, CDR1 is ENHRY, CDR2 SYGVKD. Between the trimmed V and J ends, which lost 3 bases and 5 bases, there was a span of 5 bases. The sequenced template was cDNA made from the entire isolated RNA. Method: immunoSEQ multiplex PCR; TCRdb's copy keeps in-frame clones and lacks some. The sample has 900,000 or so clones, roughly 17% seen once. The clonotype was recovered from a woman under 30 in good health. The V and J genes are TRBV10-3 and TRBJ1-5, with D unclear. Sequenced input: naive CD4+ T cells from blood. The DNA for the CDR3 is TGTGCCATCAGTGATCGGGATCAGCCCCAGCATTTT. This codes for CAISDRDQPQHF.